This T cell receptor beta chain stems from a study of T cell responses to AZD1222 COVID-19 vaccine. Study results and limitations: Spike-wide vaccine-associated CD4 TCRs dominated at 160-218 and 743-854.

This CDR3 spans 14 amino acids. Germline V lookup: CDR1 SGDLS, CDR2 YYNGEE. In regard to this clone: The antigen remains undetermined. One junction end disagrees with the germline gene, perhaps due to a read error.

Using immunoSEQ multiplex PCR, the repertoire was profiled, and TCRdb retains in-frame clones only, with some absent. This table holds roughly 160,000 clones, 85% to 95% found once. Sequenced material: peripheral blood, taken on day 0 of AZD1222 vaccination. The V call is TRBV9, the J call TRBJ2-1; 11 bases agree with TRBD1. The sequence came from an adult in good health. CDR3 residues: CASSVAGTGGPRLF. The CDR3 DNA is TGTGCCAGCAGCGTAGCTGGGACAGGGGGACCTCGGCTCTTC. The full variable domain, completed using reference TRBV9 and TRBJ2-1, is DSGVTQTPKHLITATGQRVTLRCSPRSGDLSVYWYQQSLDQGLQFLIQYYNGEERAKGNILERFSAQQFPDLHSELNLSSLELGDSALYFCASSVAGTGGPRLFGPGTRLTVL.